This is a list of T cell receptor beta chains from one sample in a study of a mutant IDH1 vaccine in newly diagnosed glioma. For these receptors, no antigen is known. Only in-frame clones appear in the TCRdb table, and some are missing; sequencing was by immunoSEQ multiplex PCR. There are 70,000 to 90,000 clones in the sample; about 82% occur only once, and about 2.2% lies in the top ten. The specimen comprised PBMCs, sampled from a glioma patient whose treatment included an IDH1 peptide vaccine. These receptors were obtained from a man aged 25-40 years with glioma. Some clones in this sample may be carry-over from other donors' samples. Both conserved end residues are part of each CDR3. Fields, in order: J gene, clone size, D gene, V gene, CDR3 protein, CDR3 DNA. A D gene is named only where the DNA matches it firmly. The listing skips clone size in some rows; elsewhere it reads once, few, many or a size class.

TRBJ2-5,-,-,TRBV27,CASSVRAGRQETQYF,TGTGCCAGCAGTGTGCGCGCGGGGAGACAAGAGACCCAGTACTTC
TRBJ2-1,-,-,TRBV27,CASSLSSDGYNEQFF,TGTGCCAGCAGTTTGAGTAGCGACGGCTACAATGAGCAGTTCTTC
TRBJ2-1,-,TRBD1,TRBV29-1,CSARGDRRVYEQFF,TGCAGCGCCCGAGGGGACAGGAGGGTGTATGAGCAGTTCTTC
TRBJ2-1,-,-,TRBV30,CASRWDPLGNEQFF,TGTGCCTCAAGGTGGGACCCCCTCGGGAATGAGCAGTTCTTC
TRBJ1-4,few,-,TRBV27,CASSPTQTTNEKLFF,TGTGCCAGCAGTCCGACCCAAACAACTAATGAAAAACTGTTTTTT
TRBJ2-2,-,TRBD2,TRBV28,CASSRPTSGGSRELFF,TGTGCCAGCAGTCGCCCGACTAGCGGGGGCAGCCGGGAGCTGTTTTTT
TRBJ2-2,-,TRBD2,TRBV29-1,CSVGRTSGRFGELFF,TGCAGCGTTGGGCGGACTAGCGGGAGATTCGGGGAGCTGTTTTTT
TRBJ1-5,-,TRBD1,TRBV9,CASSPGTGGYNQPQHF,TGTGCCAGCAGCCCCGGGACAGGGGGCTACAATCAGCCCCAGCATTTT
TRBJ1-5,-,-,TRBV30,CAWSWGSGNQPQHF,TGTGCCTGGAGTTGGGGCTCTGGCAATCAGCCCCAGCATTTT
TRBJ2-1,-,TRBD2,TRBV15,CATSRDTLASGYNEQFF,TGTGCCACCAGCAGAGATACCCTGGCTAGCGGTTACAATGAGCAGTTCTTC
TRBJ1-5,-,-,TRBV27,CASSAQGQPQHF,TGTGCCAGCAGTGCCCAGGGGCAGCCCCAGCATTTT
TRBJ2-5,-,-,TRBV4-1,CASSPRGETQYF,TGCGCCAGCAGCCCCAGAGGAGAGACCCAGTACTTC
TRBJ2-3,once,-,TRBV5-1,CASSLVSLTDTQYF,TGCGCCAGCAGCTTGGTCAGCCTCACAGATACGCAGTATTTT
TRBJ2-2,-,-,TRBV29-1,CSVGMSAGELFF,TGCAGCGTTGGTATGAGTGCCGGGGAGCTGTTTTTT
TRBJ1-3,-,-,TRBV28,CAARDSGNTIYF,TGTGCCGCCAGGGACTCTGGAAACACCATATATTTT
TRBJ1-4,many,-,TRBV18,CASSPTAATNEKLFF,TGTGCCAGCTCACCAACAGCGGCAACTAATGAAAAACTGTTTTTT
TRBJ2-4,-,-,TRBV19,CASSIEGLGYIQYF,TGTGCCAGTAGTATAGAGGGGCTTGGGTACATTCAGTACTTC
TRBJ2-1,-,-,TRBV15,CATSNFGSYNEQFF,TGTGCCACCTCGAATTTTGGTTCCTACAATGAGCAGTTCTTC
TRBJ2-4,-,-,TRBV7-2,CASSLRVGNIQYF,TGTGCCAGCAGCTTACGGGTGGGGAACATTCAGTACTTC
TRBJ2-3,-,-,TRBV4-2,CASSQEGSGTNTDTQYF,TGTGCCAGCAGCCAAGAAGGCTCGGGGACCAACACAGATACGCAGTATTTT
TRBJ2-1,once,TRBD2,TRBV5-1,CASSVYPSGPSSYNEQFF,TGCGCCAGCAGCGTTTACCCTAGCGGGCCTAGCTCCTACAATGAGCAGTTCTTC
TRBJ1-5,-,TRBD1,TRBV7-2,CASSTRTGKSNQPQHF,TGTGCCAGCAGCACCCGGACAGGGAAAAGCAATCAGCCCCAGCATTTT
TRBJ1-5,-,-,TRBV6-6,CASTTIPGPQHF,TGTGCCAGCACCACCATCCCGGGGCCCCAGCATTTT
TRBJ2-5,-,-,TRBV28,CASKGPARETQYF,TGTGCCAGCAAAGGACCTGCACGAGAGACCCAGTACTTC
TRBJ1-2,-,-,TRBV7-8,CASSLNPRDGYTF,TGTGCCAGCAGCTTAAACCCCAGGGATGGCTACACCTTC
TRBJ2-5,-,TRBD2,TRBV9,CASSPISGMETQYF,TGTGCCAGCAGCCCTATTAGCGGGATGGAGACCCAGTACTTC
TRBJ2-5,once,TRBD1,TRBV25-1,CASSESRPTGGSKETQYF,TGTGCCAGCAGTGAATCACGTCCGACAGGGGGAAGTAAGGAGACCCAGTACTTC
TRBJ2-5,-,-,TRBV5-1,CASSKGSEETQYF,TGCGCCAGCAGCAAGGGTAGTGAAGAGACCCAGTACTTC
TRBJ2-5,-,-,TRBV4-1,CASSQGLVKETQYF,TGCGCCAGCAGCCAAGGACTAGTTAAAGAGACCCAGTACTTC
TRBJ2-7,-,-,TRBV7-6,CASSAYYSSYEQYF,TGTGCCAGCAGCGCCTACTACAGCTCCTACGAGCAGTACTTC
TRBJ1-1,-,-,TRBV14,CASSQDRWGGAFF,TGTGCCAGCAGCCAAGATCGTTGGGGGGGAGCTTTCTTT
TRBJ2-2,-,TRBD2,TRBV18,CASSQKLAGDTGELFF,TGTGCCAGCTCACAAAAACTAGCGGGAGATACCGGGGAGCTGTTTTTT
TRBJ2-5,-,-,TRBV30,CAWSEGWSTQYF,TGTGCCTGGAGTGAGGGCTGGTCGACCCAGTACTTC
TRBJ2-3,-,TRBD1,TRBV5-6,CASSWGDRGIAADTQYF,TGTGCCAGCAGCTGGGGCGACAGGGGGATAGCGGCAGATACGCAGTATTTT
TRBJ2-2,-,-,TRBV7-9,CASRVTGNTGELFF,TGTGCCAGCAGGGTGACAGGAAACACCGGGGAGCTGTTTTTT
TRBJ1-5,-,-,TRBV28,CASSRLGQPQHF,TGTGCCAGCAGTAGACTGGGGCAGCCCCAGCATTTT
TRBJ1-3,-,TRBD1,TRBV9,CASSRQGANTIYF,TGTGCCAGCAGCAGACAGGGCGCAAACACCATATATTTT
TRBJ2-1,-,TRBD1,TRBV5-4,CASSHRDSYYNEQFF,TGTGCCAGCAGCCACCGGGACAGCTACTACAATGAGCAGTTCTTC
TRBJ2-3,-,TRBD1,TRBV5-1,CASSSRTGGDTQYF,TGCGCCAGCAGCTCCAGGACAGGGGGGGATACGCAGTATTTT
TRBJ2-6,-,TRBD2,TRBV27,CASSFLAGGRSGANVLTF,TGTGCCAGCAGTTTTTTAGCGGGGGGTCGTTCTGGGGCCAACGTCCTGACTTTC
TRBJ1-1,-,TRBD1,TRBV19,CASSPYTGETEAFF,TGTGCCAGTAGTCCCTATACAGGGGAAACTGAAGCTTTCTTT
TRBJ2-5,-,TRBD2,TRBV13,CASSLIPAGGGETQYF,TGTGCCAGCAGCTTAATACCAGCGGGAGGTGGTGAGACCCAGTACTTC
TRBJ1-2,-,TRBD1,TRBV29-1,CSVPDRAGYTF,TGCAGCGTTCCAGACAGGGCTGGCTACACCTTC
TRBJ2-5,-,TRBD1,TRBV19,CASSTGTGEFMETQYF,TGTGCCAGTAGTACGGGGACAGGGGAGTTTATGGAGACCCAGTACTTC
TRBJ1-6,-,TRBD1,TRBV4-2,CASSQDRTGGSPLHF,TGTGCCAGCAGCCAGGATCGGACAGGTGGATCACCCCTCCACTTT
TRBJ1-2,-,-,TRBV6-1,CASSALTGNYGYTF,TGTGCCAGCAGTGCATTGACGGGAAACTATGGCTACACCTTC
TRBJ1-4,few,TRBD1,TRBV2,CASSPTTGGSEKLFF,TGTGCCAGCAGTCCTACTACAGGGGGAAGTGAAAAACTGTTTTTT
TRBJ1-2,-,-,TRBV28,CASSSPGTNYGYTF,TGTGCCAGCAGTTCCCCCGGGACTAACTATGGCTACACCTTC
TRBJ2-7,once,TRBD1,TRBV6-1,CASSSGTGGYEQYF,TGTGCCAGCAGTTCCGGGACAGGGGGGTACGAGCAGTACTTC
TRBJ1-1,-,-,TRBV5-1,CASSWDPQNTEAFF,TGCGCCAGCAGCTGGGACCCTCAGAACACTGAAGCTTTCTTT
TRBJ2-1,-,TRBD1,TRBV15,CATSRTGAREEQFF,TGTGCCACCAGCAGGACAGGGGCTAGAGAGGAGCAGTTCTTC